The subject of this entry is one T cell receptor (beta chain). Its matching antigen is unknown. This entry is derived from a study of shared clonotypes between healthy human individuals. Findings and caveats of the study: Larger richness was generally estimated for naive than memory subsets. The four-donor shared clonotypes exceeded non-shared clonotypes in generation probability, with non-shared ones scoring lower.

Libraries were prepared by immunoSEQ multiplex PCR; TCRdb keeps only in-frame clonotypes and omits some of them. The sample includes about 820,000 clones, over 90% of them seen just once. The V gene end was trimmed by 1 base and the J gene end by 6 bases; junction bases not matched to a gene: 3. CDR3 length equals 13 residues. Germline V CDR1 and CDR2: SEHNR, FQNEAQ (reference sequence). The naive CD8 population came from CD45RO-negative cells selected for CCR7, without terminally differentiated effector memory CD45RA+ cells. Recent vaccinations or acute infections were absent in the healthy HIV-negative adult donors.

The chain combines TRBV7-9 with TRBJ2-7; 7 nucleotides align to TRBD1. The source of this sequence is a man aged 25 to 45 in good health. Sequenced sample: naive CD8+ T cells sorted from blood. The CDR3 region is CASSLGDSVEQYF. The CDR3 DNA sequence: TGTGCCAGCAGCTTAGGGGACAGCGTCGAGCAGTACTTC.